One sample yielded the 21 T cell receptor beta chains listed below, sequenced in a study of blood T cell repertoires in COVID-19 (TCRdb year 2020). The library was made by the immunoSEQ multiplex PCR assay. Held by TCRdb, this immuneACCESS table contains in-frame sequences only and omits some clones. Under half of the omission traces to an unresolved V gene where checked; the cause of the rest is unknown. In all, the sample holds about 310,000 clones, and almost 90% of those were seen once. The ten largest clones represent 2.5% to 3.5% of the sample. Sequenced sample: peripheral blood. These receptors were taken from a woman aged 25 to 39 with COVID-19, enrolled during active disease.

The CDR3 bases are TGTGCCAGCAGTAGACAGGGGAGCTATGGCTACACCTTC. As protein: CASSRQGSYGYTF. V gene TRBV6-5 combines with J gene TRBJ1-2; TRBD1 aligns across 8 bases. The CDR3 has 13 residues. J was trimmed by 4 bases and V by 5 bases; bases with no gene match: 3. CDR1 MNHEY and CDR2 SVGAGI come from the germline V gene.

V and J are TRBV20-1 and TRBJ2-7; the D gene is possibly TRBD1 (6 bases). This CDR3 region has 10 residues. Deletions cut 8 bases from V and 4 bases from J, with 9 bases between. Germline V lookup: CDR1 DFQATT, CDR2 SNEGSKA (reference sequence). The CDR3 DNA is TGCAGTTACCAGGGGTACGAGCAGTACTTC. It yields the protein CSYQGYEQYF.

The chain uses TRBV11-2 and TRBJ1-2; 7 nucleotides align to TRBD1. Germline V lookup: CDR1 SGHAT, CDR2 FQNNGV. CDR3 length: 15 residues. After removal of 1 base from V and 6 bases from J, the junction contained 8 bases not matched to a gene. CDR3: CASSLVRGQGDGYTF. The CDR3, as DNA: TGTGCCAGCAGCTTAGTCAGAGGGCAGGGGGATGGCTACACCTTC.

The V gene is TRBV27, the J gene TRBJ2-3; 8 bases are shared with TRBD2. The CDR3 spans 16 residues. Germline V gives CDR1 MNHEY, CDR2 SMNVEV (reference sequence). With 5 bases clipped from V and 2 bases from J, the junction kept 9 bases outside the gene matches. CDR3 nucleotides: TGTGCCAGCAGTCCTAGGGCTAGCGGGTTCACAGATACGCAGTATTTT. Translated, it gives CASSPRASGFTDTQYF.

This rearrangement joins TRBV5-4 to TRBJ2-7, with 10 positions matching TRBD2. The CDR3 contains 17 residues. V lost 4 bases and J lost 0; bases outside the gene matches: 10. The V gene's germline CDR1 is SGHNT and CDR2 YYREEE (reference sequence). The CDR3 sequence is CASSPHTGTSASYEQYF. CDR3 coding DNA: TGTGCCAGCAGCCCCCATACCGGGACTAGCGCCTCCTACGAGCAGTACTTC.

The rearrangement links TRBV7-9 to TRBJ2-4, with D unresolved. Trimming removed 3 bases at V and 0 bases at J, with 12 bases between. Germline V gene data show CDR1 as SEHNR and CDR2 as FQNEAQ (reference sequence). This CDR3 is built from 16 residues. The CDR3 loop is CASSLEDFAAKNIQYF. CDR3 nucleotides: TGTGCCAGCAGCTTGGAAGACTTTGCAGCCAAAAACATTCAGTACTTC.

The count of this clone is one. The chain joins TRBV19 to TRBJ2-5, with 11 bases lining up with TRBD2. The V gene end was trimmed by 3 bases and the J gene end by 2 bases; junction bases not matched to a gene: 5. CDR1 and CDR2 (germline): LNHDA, SQIVND (reference sequence). The CDR3 has 16 amino acids. The CDR3 protein is CASSMTSGTGQETQYF. In nucleotides, the CDR3 is TGTGCCAGTAGTATGACTAGCGGGACGGGGCAAGAGACCCAGTACTTC.

This chain joins TRBV5-6 and TRBJ2-7; 8 nucleotides align to TRBD1. Trimming removed 2 bases from V and 5 bases from J; junction bases left unmatched: 3. The CDR3 covers 13 residues. Germline V gene sequence: CDR1 SGHDT, CDR2 YYEEEE. The CDR3 DNA follows: TGTGCCAGCAGCTTTGGACAGGGAGACGAGCAGTACTTC. Amino acids: CASSFGQGDEQYF.

The gene calls are TRBV19 and TRBJ2-3; possible D gene TRBD1, 6 bases. V lost 5 bases and J 2 bases, leaving 14 bases between the germline ends. CDR1 LNHDA and CDR2 SQIVND come from the germline V gene (reference sequence). CDR3 length equals 15 residues. CDR3 in amino acids: CASSLRQAPTDTQYF. The CDR3 DNA reads TGTGCCAGTAGTCTTCGACAGGCCCCCACAGATACGCAGTATTTT.

This sequence joins TRBV5-4 and TRBJ1-2; D is ambiguous. There are 13 residues in the CDR3. The V gene's germline CDR1 is SGHNT and CDR2 YYREEE (reference sequence). The V and J ends lost 4 bases and 4 bases respectively, with 11 bases between them. The CDR3 DNA reads as TGTGCCAGCAGCCTTGGCGGATCCTATGGCTACACCTTC. This sequence encodes CASSLGGSYGYTF.

A single count supports this clone. The chain employs TRBV11-2 and TRBJ2-3; TRBD1 aligns across 9 bases. The CDR3 runs 15 residues. Per the germline V gene, CDR1 is SGHAT and CDR2 is FQNNGV. J lost 2 bases, V lost 4 bases, and 4 bases had no gene match. This CDR3 reads CASSSRTGVTDTQYF. The CDR3 DNA reads TGTGCCAGCAGCTCCCGGACAGGGGTCACAGATACGCAGTATTTT.

The chain is built from TRBV13 and TRBJ2-7, with D unresolved. Trimming left V 1 base short and J 5 bases short, with 6 bases between. CDR3 size: 12 residues. Germline V CDR1 and CDR2: PRHDT, FYEKMQ (reference sequence). The CDR3 coding sequence is TGTGCCAGCAGCTTAGTTCCCAACGAGCAGTACTTC. It is translated as CASSLVPNEQYF.

The chain is built from TRBV19 and TRBJ1-2; 7 nucleotides agree with TRBD1. The CDR3 runs to 15 residues. Germline V lookup: CDR1 LNHDA, CDR2 SQIVND (reference sequence). V gave up 4 bases and J gave up 7 bases; unmatched junction bases: 12. Here the CDR3 reads CASSTSPDRARGYTF. The CDR3 region has the DNA TGTGCCAGTAGTACCTCCCCCGACAGGGCTCGTGGCTACACCTTC.

The chain links TRBV7-3 to TRBJ2-2, with D tentatively TRBD2 (6 bases). The germline V gene encodes CDR1 SGHTA and CDR2 FQGTGA. Trimming removed 3 bases at V and 4 bases at J, with 15 bases between. The CDR3 consists of 16 residues. The CDR3 DNA reads TGTGCCAGCAGCTTTCCGGGACTGGGTTCCACCGGGGAGCTGTTTTTT. Encoded protein: CASSFPGLGSTGELFF. The full variable domain, completed using reference TRBV7-3 and TRBJ2-2, is GAGVSQTPSNKVTEKGKYVELRCDPISGHTALYWYRQSLGQGPEFLIYFQGTGAADDSGLPNDRFFAVRPEGSVSTLKIQRTERGDSAVYLCASSFPGLGSTGELFFGEGSRLTVL.

V gene TRBV27 combines with J gene TRBJ2-1, with 7 bases fitting TRBD1. Per the germline V gene, CDR1 is MNHEY and CDR2 is SMNVEV (reference sequence). CDR3 size: 15 residues. After removal of 5 bases from V and 7 bases from J, the junction contained 11 bases not matched to a gene. The CDR3 reads CASSPGQSKRNEQFF. In nucleotides, the CDR3 is TGTGCCAGCAGTCCGGGACAGTCGAAGCGGAATGAGCAGTTCTTC.

This chain connects TRBV27 to TRBJ2-7, with 9 bases identical to TRBD2. CDR3 length: 14 amino acids. J was trimmed by 9 bases and V by 0 bases; bases with no gene match: 6. The germline V gene encodes CDR1 MNHEY and CDR2 SMNVEV (reference sequence). CDR3 coding DNA: TGTGCCAGCAGTTTATCGGGACTAGCAGCTCGGCAGTACTTC. Protein sequence: CASSLSGLAARQYF.

The chain links TRBV2 to TRBJ2-1; D not certain. V gave up 5 bases and J gave up 9 bases, with 8 bases separating them. This CDR3 is 11 amino acids long. In germline, CDR1 is SNHLY, CDR2 FYNNEI. This CDR3 is CASSSASEQFF. Here the CDR3 DNA reads TGTGCCAGCAGTAGCGCGAGTGAGCAGTTCTTC.

This rearrangement joins TRBV5-1 to TRBJ1-6; the D is unclear. The V gene lost 0 bases and the J gene lost 5 bases, with 6 bases spanning the gap. CDR3 size: 14 residues. The V gene's germline CDR1 is SGHRS and CDR2 YFSETQ. CDR3 region: CASSLGQDNSPLHF. The DNA of the CDR3 is TGCGCCAGCAGCTTGGGACAAGATAATTCACCCCTCCACTTT.

This clone was seen a single time. The V and J genes are TRBV5-4 and TRBJ2-4, with TRBD2 matching over 10 bases. CDR1 and CDR2 (germline): SGHNT, YYREEE (reference sequence). After removal of 4 bases from V and 0 bases from J, the junction contained 7 bases not matched to a gene. The CDR3 is 17 amino acids. CDR3 protein: CASSNRLAGEAKNIQYF. DNA of the CDR3: TGTGCCAGCAGCAACCGTCTAGCGGGAGAAGCCAAAAACATTCAGTACTTC.

The chain uses TRBV5-1 and TRBJ1-3, with D possibly being TRBD1 (5 bases). CDR3 length: 16 amino acids. Germline V CDR1 and CDR2: SGHRS, YFSETQ. Trimming pared 0 bases from V and 2 bases from J, leaving 12 bases between. CDR3 protein: CASSLAGTGAGNTIYF. The CDR3 DNA reads TGCGCCAGCAGCTTGGCCGGGACGGGGGCTGGAAACACCATATATTTT. Complete variable domain (other parts from reference TRBV5-1 and TRBJ1-3): KAGVTQTPRYLIKTRGQQVTLSCSPISGHRSVSWYQQTPGQGLQFLFEYFSETQRNKGNFPGRFSGRQFSNSRSEMNVSTLELGDSALYLCASSLAGTGAGNTIYFGEGSWLTVV.

A remark on this clone: This sample also contains other DNA sequences that code for the same CDR3. V is TRBV5-1 and J is TRBJ1-5, with a possible D match to TRBD1 (6 bases). V lost 1 base to trimming and J lost 0 bases, with 8 bases between them. Germline-derived CDR1 and CDR2 are SGHRS and YFSETQ. The CDR3 length is 15 residues. The CDR3 protein is CASSLTGSSNQPQHF. CDR3 sequence (DNA): TGCGCCAGCAGCTTGACAGGGAGTAGCAATCAGCCCCAGCATTTT.